The rows below give T cell receptor beta chains drawn from one sample of a study of blood T cell repertoires in COVID-19. Sequencing used immunoSEQ multiplex PCR; TCRdb keeps in-frame clones, though not all of them. This sample carries 250,000 to 350,000 clones, about 89% of them seen once, and the ten largest clones take around 0.88%. The sample comprised peripheral blood. Source of these receptors: a man younger than 40 with acute or convalescent COVID-19. CDR3s include the opening cysteine and the closing phenylalanine or tryptophan. A D gene is named only where the DNA matches it firmly. Rows may omit the clone size; those that give it use once, few, many or a size class.

size	V	J	length	D	CDR3	DNA
NA	TRBV2	TRBJ1-5	14	TRBD1	CASNRDSANQPQHF	TGTGCCAGCAACCGGGACAGCGCTAATCAGCCCCAGCATTTT
NA	TRBV4-2	TRBJ2-1	13	NA	CASSQASGSEQFF	TGTGCCAGCAGCCAAGCGAGCGGTAGTGAGCAGTTCTTC
few	TRBV5-1	TRBJ2-7	13	NA	CASSLQGTYEQYF	TGCGCCAGCAGCTTGCAGGGTACCTACGAGCAGTACTTC
NA	TRBV19	TRBJ2-7	15	TRBD1	CASSYRDSRSGEQYF	TGTGCCAGTAGTTACCGGGACAGCCGATCGGGAGAGCAGTACTTC
NA	TRBV7-9	TRBJ1-2	13	NA	CASSAGGGRGYTF	TGTGCCAGCAGCGCTGGCGGGGGGCGAGGCTACACCTTC
NA	TRBV6-5	TRBJ2-7	13	TRBD1	CASSLDRVEEQYF	TGTGCCAGCAGCCTTGACAGGGTTGAAGAGCAGTACTTC
NA	TRBV28	TRBJ1-2	13	TRBD1	CASSLQGGYGYTF	TGTGCCAGCAGTTTACAGGGGGGTTATGGCTACACCTTC
NA	TRBV19	TRBJ2-4	15	NA	CASSGTELAKNIQYF	TGTGCCAGTAGTGGGACTGAACTAGCCAAAAACATTCAGTACTTC
NA	TRBV10-1	TRBJ1-5	17	TRBD1	CASLRGLDRAENQPQHF	TGCGCCAGCTTGAGGGGCTTAGACAGGGCTGAGAATCAGCCCCAGCATTTT
NA	TRBV15	TRBJ2-2	14	NA	CATRRGGITGELFF	TGTGCCACCAGGAGGGGGGGGATCACCGGGGAGCTGTTTTTT
NA	TRBV27	TRBJ1-5	15	NA	CASSGIPTENQPQHF	TGTGCCAGCAGTGGAATACCGACAGAGAATCAGCCCCAGCATTTT
NA	TRBV5-1	TRBJ1-6	14	NA	CASSYQGLKSPLHF	TGCGCCAGCAGCTACCAGGGATTGAAGTCACCCCTCCACTTT
NA	TRBV4-1	TRBJ1-3	15	NA	CASSQRQDGRNTIYF	TGCGCCAGCAGCCAGAGACAGGATGGGAGAAACACCATATATTTT
NA	TRBV19	TRBJ2-1	15	NA	CASSNSQGFYNEQFF	TGTGCCAGTAGTAATAGCCAGGGGTTCTACAATGAGCAGTTCTTC
NA	TRBV5-4	TRBJ2-4	14	NA	CASSLRERGGIQYF	TGTGCCAGCAGCTTGCGCGAAAGGGGTGGCATTCAGTACTTC
NA	TRBV19	TRBJ1-1	14	NA	CASSIWTDNTEAFF	TGTGCCAGTAGTATCTGGACAGACAACACTGAAGCTTTCTTT
NA	TRBV10-1	TRBJ2-5	18	TRBD2	CASSGGLSSGRALETQYF	TGCGCCAGCAGCGGCGGGTTGTCTAGCGGGAGGGCCTTAGAGACCCAGTACTTC
NA	TRBV27	TRBJ2-2	18	TRBD2	CASSPQGLAGANTGELFF	TGTGCCAGCAGTCCCCAGGGACTAGCGGGGGCCAACACCGGGGAGCTGTTTTTT
NA	TRBV27	TRBJ1-1	14	NA	CASSFLGRNTEAFF	TGTGCCAGCAGTTTCCTGGGGCGGAACACTGAAGCTTTCTTT
NA	TRBV28	TRBJ2-2	22	NA	CASSHSRNGTLWRETNTGELFF	TGTGCCAGCAGCCATTCGCGCAACGGCACTTTGTGGCGGGAAACGAACACCGGGGAGCTGTTTTTT
once	TRBV28	TRBJ2-3	10	TRBD2	CAAGVRPQYF	TGTGCGGCGGGGGTTCGTCCGCAGTATTTT
NA	TRBV29-1	TRBJ2-3	15	NA	CSVDSVSVRTDTQYF	TGCAGCGTTGATTCGGTTAGCGTACGCACAGATACGCAGTATTTT
NA	TRBV3-1/TRBV3-2	TRBJ1-2	17	NA	CASSQAPGGGAGYGYTF	TGTGCCAGCAGCCAGGCCCCGGGGGGCGGCGCTGGGTATGGCTACACCTTC
NA	TRBV5-6	TRBJ2-3	14	NA	CASSWGLGPDTQYF	TGTGCCAGCAGCTGGGGCCTGGGGCCAGATACGCAGTATTTT
NA	TRBV29-1	TRBJ2-1	14	TRBD2	CSASRTSGRYEQFF	TGCAGCGCCTCTCGGACTAGCGGGAGATATGAGCAGTTCTTC
NA	TRBV7-3	TRBJ2-1	15	TRBD2	CASSLRASGPNEQFF	TGTGCCAGCAGCTTACGGGCTAGCGGGCCCAATGAGCAGTTCTTC
once	TRBV7-3	TRBJ1-2	14	NA	CASSPGRRADGYTF	TGTGCCAGCAGCCCGGGGAGGCGGGCGGATGGCTACACCTTC
NA	TRBV21-1	TRBJ2-3	17	NA	CASSKNRGQSLKDTQYF	TGTGCCAGCAGCAAAAATAGGGGACAGTCCCTGAAGGATACGCAGTATTTT
few	TRBV5-4	TRBJ2-1	20	TRBD1	CASRPRTEGMTGGSYNEQFF	TGTGCCAGCAGGCCCCGAACGGAGGGTATGACAGGGGGCTCCTACAATGAGCAGTTCTTC
NA	TRBV14	TRBJ2-6	21	NA	CASSETSPVGPRSSGANVLTF	TGTGCCAGCAGCGAAACCTCCCCGGTGGGCCCTCGCAGCTCTGGGGCCAACGTCCTGACTTTC
once	TRBV24-1	TRBJ2-7	13	NA	CATDFGDTYEQYF	TGTGCCACCGACTTCGGGGATACCTACGAGCAGTACTTC
NA	TRBV28	TRBJ1-5	11	NA	CASSLSQPQHF	TGTGCCAGCAGTTTGAGCCAGCCCCAGCATTTT
NA	TRBV23-1	TRBJ1-1	15	NA	CASSHWRGMNTEAFF	TGCGCCAGCAGTCATTGGAGGGGCATGAACACTGAAGCTTTCTTT
once	TRBV3-1/TRBV3-2	TRBJ2-2	13	NA	CASSQDGTGELFF	TGTGCCAGCAGCCAAGACGGCACCGGGGAGCTGTTTTTT
once	TRBV14	TRBJ1-5	13	TRBD1	CASSDRVGQPQHF	TGTGCCAGCAGCGACAGGGTTGGACAGCCCCAGCATTTT
NA	TRBV18	TRBJ2-7	14	TRBD2	CASSPPSQRGEQYF	TGTGCCAGCTCACCACCCAGTCAGCGGGGCGAGCAGTACTTC
NA	TRBV18	TRBJ2-5	15	TRBD1	CASSRSQGGQETQYF	TGTGCCAGCTCACGTTCACAGGGGGGACAAGAGACCCAGTACTTC
NA	TRBV2	TRBJ1-5	12	NA	CASRPLGQPQHF	TGTGCCAGCCGCCCCCTCGGTCAGCCCCAGCATTTT
few	TRBV18	TRBJ1-1	16	NA	CASSPTRQATNTEAFF	TGTGCCAGCTCACCTACCAGACAGGCCACGAACACTGAAGCTTTCTTT
NA	TRBV15	TRBJ1-6	15	NA	CATSPPPGINSPLHF	TGTGCCACCAGCCCTCCTCCGGGAATTAATTCACCCCTCCACTTT
NA	TRBV29-1	TRBJ1-2	17	NA	CSVVPREQGTGMYGYTF	TGCAGCGTTGTCCCGCGTGAGCAGGGGACGGGAATGTATGGCTACACCTTC
once	TRBV21-1	TRBJ1-5	16	NA	CASSKVPGGLRQPQHF	TGTGCCAGCAGCAAAGTGCCTGGCGGGCTTCGACAGCCCCAGCATTTT